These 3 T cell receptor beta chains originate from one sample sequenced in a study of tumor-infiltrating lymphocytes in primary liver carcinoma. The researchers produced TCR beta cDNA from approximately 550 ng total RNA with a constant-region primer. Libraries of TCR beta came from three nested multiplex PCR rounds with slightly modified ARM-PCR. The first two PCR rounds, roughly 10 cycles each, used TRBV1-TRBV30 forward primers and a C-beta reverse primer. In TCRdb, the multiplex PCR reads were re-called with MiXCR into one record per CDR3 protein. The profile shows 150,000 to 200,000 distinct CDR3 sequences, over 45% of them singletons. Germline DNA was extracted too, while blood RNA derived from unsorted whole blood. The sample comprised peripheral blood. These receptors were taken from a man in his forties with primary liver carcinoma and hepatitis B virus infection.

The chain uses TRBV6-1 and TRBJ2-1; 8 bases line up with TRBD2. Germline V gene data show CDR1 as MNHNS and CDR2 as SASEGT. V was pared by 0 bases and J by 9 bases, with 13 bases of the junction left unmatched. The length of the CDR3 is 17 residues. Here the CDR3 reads CASSEAYLTGGLGEQFF. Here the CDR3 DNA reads TGTGCCAGCAGTGAAGCCTACCTAACGGGAGGGTTAGGTGAGCAGTTCTTC.

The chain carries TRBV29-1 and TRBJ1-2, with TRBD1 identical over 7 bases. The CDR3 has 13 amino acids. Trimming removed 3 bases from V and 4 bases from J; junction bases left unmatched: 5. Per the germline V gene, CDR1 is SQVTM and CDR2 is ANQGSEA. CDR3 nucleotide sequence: TGCAGCGTTGATTTGGCAGGGGGCTATGGCTACACCTTC. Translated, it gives CSVDLAGGYGYTF.

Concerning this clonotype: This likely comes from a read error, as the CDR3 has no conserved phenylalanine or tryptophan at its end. The chain's CDR3 is CASSIVAGYQETQYL. The CDR3 DNA reads TGTGCCAGCAGCATAGTAGCGGGTTACCAAGAGACCCAGTACTTA. The V gene is TRBV13, the J gene TRBJ2-5; 7 nucleotides agree with TRBD2. Germline CDR1 and CDR2: PRHDT and FYEKMQ (reference sequence). The CDR3 runs 15 residues. The V and J ends lost 5 bases and 0 bases, in that order; junction bases with no gene match: 6.